This T cell receptor beta chain was found in a study of blood T cells in healthy people across ages. Overall study context: Per two T cells, template switching captured roughly one barcoded beta molecule.

With 1 base removed from V and 8 bases from J, the gap between germline ends came to 5 bases. Germline values: CDR1 SNHLY, CDR2 FYNNEI. The CDR3 contains 11 residues. Then a second PCR, running roughly 7 to 11 cycles, was carried out with a sample-barcoded 5' primer and a J-beta primer mix. Each cDNA was tagged by a template-switch adaptor containing 12 random nucleotides. In TCRdb, the 5' RACE reads were re-called with MiXCR into one record per CDR3 protein. The table shows 750,000 to 950,000 distinct CDR3 sequences, with 53% occurring only once. This clonotype turned up a few times. The clonotype originates from a man of 80 years or more in good health. The sample taken for sequencing was blood. The chain links TRBV2 to TRBJ1-2; D gene ambiguous. CDR3 amino acids: CASSEGVGYTF. Written as DNA, the CDR3 is TGTGCCAGCAGTGAAGGGGTCGGCTACACCTTC.